These 8 T cell receptor beta chains came from one sample sequenced in a study of blood T cell repertoires in COVID-19. Data came from immunoSEQ multiplex PCR; TCRdb stores just in-frame clones and leaves some out. The sample lists about 160,000 clones; around 79% were seen once. The sequencing input was peripheral blood. The source of these receptors is a woman aged 55-75 years with COVID-19, enrolled during active disease.

This sequence joins TRBV25-1 and TRBJ2-3, with TRBD1 matching 9 bases. The V segment lost 7 bases and the J segment 4 bases; nucleotides outside the gene matches: 9. CDR3 size: 15 residues. Germline V gene sequence: CDR1 MGHDK, CDR2 SYGVNS. CDR3 DNA: TGTGCCAGCATCGGTGGGACAGGGTTTGCAGATACGCAGTATTTT. Translating gives CASIGGTGFADTQYF.

The chain couples TRBV7-8 to TRBJ2-1; TRBD2 might be the D (5 bases). The CDR3 covers 16 residues. V was trimmed by 5 bases and J by 7 bases, leaving 21 bases between them. Germline V gene data show CDR1 as SGHVS and CDR2 as FQNEAQ. This chain's CDR3 is CASSPPRASRLNEQFF. In DNA form, the CDR3 reads TGTGCCAGCAGCCCACCCCGGGCTAGCCGCCTGAATGAGCAGTTCTTC. The entire variable domain, with the rest obtained from reference TRBV7-8 and TRBJ2-1, is as follows: GAGVSQSPRYKVAKRGQDVALRCDPISGHVSLFWYQQALGQGPEFLTYFQNEAQLDKSGLPSDRFFAERPEGSVSTLKIQRTQQEDSAVYLCASSPPRASRLNEQFFGPGTRLTVL.

V usage is TRBV5-1 and J usage is TRBJ2-1, with 11 nucleotides matching TRBD2. V lost 3 bases to trimming and J lost 3 bases; unmatched junction nucleotides: 5. The germline CDR1 and CDR2 sequences are SGHRS and YFSETQ. The CDR3 totals 16 residues. The CDR3 coding sequence is TGCGCCAGCAGCTACATTACTAGCGGGAGCTACAATGAGCAGTTCTTC. As protein: CASSYITSGSYNEQFF.

CDR3 bases: TGTGCCAGCAGCCCTCGGACAGGGGAAAATTCACCCCTCCACTTT. It encodes CASSPRTGENSPLHF. The chain employs TRBV11-2 and TRBJ1-6, with 9 positions matching TRBD1. Trimming took 5 bases from V and 7 from J; bases not matched to a gene: 6. The CDR3 loop spans 15 amino acids. Germline-derived CDR1 and CDR2 are SGHAT and FQNNGV.

This chain links TRBV19 with TRBJ2-1; 8 nucleotides line up with TRBD2. J gave up 9 bases and V 0 bases, and 16 bases lay outside the gene matches. This CDR3 contains 18 residues. Germline V gene sequence: CDR1 LNHDA, CDR2 SQIVND (reference sequence). CDR3 sequence reads: CASSIDWAGREAVCEQFF. CDR3 coding DNA: TGTGCCAGTAGTATAGATTGGGCGGGGCGGGAGGCCGTTTGTGAGCAGTTCTTC.

This clone was found a few times. The rearrangement joins TRBV27 to TRBJ2-3; possible D gene TRBD1, 6 bases. The CDR3 is 14 residues long. The germline CDR1 and CDR2 sequences are MNHEY and SMNVEV (reference sequence). V lost 6 bases and J 0 bases, leaving 10 bases between the germline ends. DNA for the CDR3: TGTGCCAGCAGCACAGGGTATAGCACAGATACGCAGTATTTT. Protein product: CASSTGYSTDTQYF.

CDR3 loop: CASSEAGQGNSPLHF. In DNA, the CDR3 is TGTGCCAGCAGTGAAGCGGGACAGGGGAACTCACCCCTCCACTTT. The chain combines TRBV2 with TRBJ1-6; 10 bases line up with TRBD1. Trimming removed 0 bases from V and 10 bases from J; junction bases left unmatched: 3. Germline CDR1 reads SNHLY; CDR2 reads FYNNEI. The CDR3 is 15 amino acids.

This clone was detected only once. V is TRBV9 and J is TRBJ2-3; 9 bases map to TRBD1. There are 14 residues in the CDR3. With V trimmed by 3 bases and J by 4 bases, 3 bases remained unmatched. Germline V CDR1 and CDR2: SGDLS, YYNGEE. The CDR3 region has the DNA TGTGCCAGCAGCGGGGGACAGGGAGCAGATACGCAGTATTTT. Protein product: CASSGGQGADTQYF.